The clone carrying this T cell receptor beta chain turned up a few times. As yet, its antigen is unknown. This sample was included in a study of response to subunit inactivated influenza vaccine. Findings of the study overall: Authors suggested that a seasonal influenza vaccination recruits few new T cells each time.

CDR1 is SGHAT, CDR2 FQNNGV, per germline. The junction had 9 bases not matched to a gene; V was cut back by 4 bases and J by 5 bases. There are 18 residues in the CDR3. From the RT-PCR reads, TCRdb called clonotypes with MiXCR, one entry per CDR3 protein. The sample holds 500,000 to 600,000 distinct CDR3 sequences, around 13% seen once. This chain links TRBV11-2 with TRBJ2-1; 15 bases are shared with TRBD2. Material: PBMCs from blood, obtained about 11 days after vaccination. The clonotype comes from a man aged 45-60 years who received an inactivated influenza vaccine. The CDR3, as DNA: TGTGCCAGCAGCTCAGGACTAGCGGGGGGGCGAACGCACAATGAGCAGTTCTTC. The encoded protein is CASSSGLAGGRTHNEQFF.